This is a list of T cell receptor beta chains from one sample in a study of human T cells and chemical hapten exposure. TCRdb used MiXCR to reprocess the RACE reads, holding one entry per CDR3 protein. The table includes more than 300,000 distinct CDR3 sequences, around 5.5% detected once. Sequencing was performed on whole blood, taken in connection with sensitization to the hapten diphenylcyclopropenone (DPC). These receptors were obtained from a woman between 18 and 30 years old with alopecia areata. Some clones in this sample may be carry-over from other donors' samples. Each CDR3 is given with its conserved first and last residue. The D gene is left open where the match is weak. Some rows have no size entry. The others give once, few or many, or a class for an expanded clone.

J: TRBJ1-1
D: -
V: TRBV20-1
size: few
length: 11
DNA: TGCAGTGCTAGTCAGGGGTGGGGAGCTTTCTTT
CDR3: CSASQGWGAFF

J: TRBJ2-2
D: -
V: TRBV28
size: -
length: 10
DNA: TGTGCCAGCGGCCCCGGGGAGCTGTTTTTT
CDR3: CASGPGELFF

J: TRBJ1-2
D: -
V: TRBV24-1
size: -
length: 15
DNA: TGTGCCACCAGTGATTTGGCCCAGGGGAACTATGGCTACACCTTC
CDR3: CATSDLAQGNYGYTF

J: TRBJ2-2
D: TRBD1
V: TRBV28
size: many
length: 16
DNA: TGTGCCAGCAGTTTAGGCGGCAGGGGGCGAACCGGGGAGCTGTTTTTT
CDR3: CASSLGGRGRTGELFF

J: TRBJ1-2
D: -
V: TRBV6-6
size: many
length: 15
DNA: TGTGCCAGCAGACCTCCTATCGGGGATGCTTATGGCTACACCTTC
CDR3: CASRPPIGDAYGYTF

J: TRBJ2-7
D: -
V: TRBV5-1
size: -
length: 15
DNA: TGCGCCAGCAGCCCGGGACCAAAGGGTCCCCACGAGCAGTACTTC
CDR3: CASSPGPKGPHEQYF

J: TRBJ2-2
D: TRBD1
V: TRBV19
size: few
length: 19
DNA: TGTGCCAGTAGTATCCGGACAGGGCAGAAGGAAAAGAACACCGGGGAGCTGTTTTTT
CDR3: CASSIRTGQKEKNTGELFF

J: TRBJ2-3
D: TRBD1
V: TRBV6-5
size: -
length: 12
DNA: TGTGCCAGCAGACGACAGGGAAATACGCAGTATTTT
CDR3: CASRRQGNTQYF

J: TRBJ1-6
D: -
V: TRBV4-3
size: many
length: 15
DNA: TGCGCCAGCAGCCAAGATCGGGGGGTGAATTCACCCCTCCACTTT
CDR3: CASSQDRGVNSPLHF

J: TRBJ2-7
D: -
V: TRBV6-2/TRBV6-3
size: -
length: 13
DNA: TGTGCCAGCAGTTATAACGGGATAGGAGAGCAGTACTTC
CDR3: CASSYNGIGEQYF

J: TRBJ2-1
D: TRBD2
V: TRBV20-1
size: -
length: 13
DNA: TGCAGTGGAAGATCTAGCGGGGCTTATGAGCAGTTCTTC
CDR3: CSGRSSGAYEQFF

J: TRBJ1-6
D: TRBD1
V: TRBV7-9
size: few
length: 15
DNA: TGTGCCAGCAGCACCGACAGGGAGAATGCTTCACCCCTCCACTTT
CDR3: CASSTDRENASPLHF

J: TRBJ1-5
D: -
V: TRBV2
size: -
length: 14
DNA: TGTGCCAGCAGTGTACAGGGTTGGGAGCAGCCCCAGCATTTT
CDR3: CASSVQGWEQPQHF

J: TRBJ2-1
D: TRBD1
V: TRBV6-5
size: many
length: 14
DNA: TGTGCCAGCAGCTCCCGACAGGGTGGTAATGAGCAGTTCTTC
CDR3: CASSSRQGGNEQFF

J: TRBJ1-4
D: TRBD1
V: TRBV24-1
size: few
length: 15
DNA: TGTGCCACCAGTGACAACAGGGGAGTGGATGAAAAACTGTTTTTT
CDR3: CATSDNRGVDEKLFF

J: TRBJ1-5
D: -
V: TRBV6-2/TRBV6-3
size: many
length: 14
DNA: TGTGCCAGCAGTTACTCAGGTTGGAGTCAGCCCCAGCATTTT
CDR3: CASSYSGWSQPQHF

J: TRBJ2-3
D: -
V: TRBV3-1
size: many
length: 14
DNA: TGTGCCAGCAGCCAAGATGCAACCCCTAGGGCGCAGTATTTT
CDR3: CASSQDATPRAQYF

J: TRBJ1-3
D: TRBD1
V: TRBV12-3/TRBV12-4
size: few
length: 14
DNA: TGTGCCAGCAGCCCGGGACAGAATGGAAACACCATATATTTT
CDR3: CASSPGQNGNTIYF

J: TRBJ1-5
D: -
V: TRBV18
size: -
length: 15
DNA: TGTGCCAGCTCACCCCAGGAGGGAGGCAATCAGCCCCAGCATTTT
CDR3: CASSPQEGGNQPQHF

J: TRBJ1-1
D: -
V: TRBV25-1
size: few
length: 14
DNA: TGTGCCAGCAAGTCCGGGGGGAGATGGACTGAAGCTTTCTTT
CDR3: CASKSGGRWTEAFF

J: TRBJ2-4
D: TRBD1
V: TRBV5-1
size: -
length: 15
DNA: TGCGCCAGCAGCCCCTTAGACAGGGGTAGAAACATTCAGTACTTC
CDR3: CASSPLDRGRNIQYF

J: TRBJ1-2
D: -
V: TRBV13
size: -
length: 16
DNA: TGTGCCAGCAGCTCCCGGGGACGGGAGGGAGGATATGGCTACACCTTC
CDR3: CASSSRGREGGYGYTF

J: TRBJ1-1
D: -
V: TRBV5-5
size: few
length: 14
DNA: TGTGCCAGCAGCTTGCAGGGAACCTACACTGAAGCTTTCTTT
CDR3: CASSLQGTYTEAFF

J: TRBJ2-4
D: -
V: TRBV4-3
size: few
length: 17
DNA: TGCGCCAGCAGCCAAGTTGCAGGGGGGAGGTCCAAAAACATTCAGTACTTC
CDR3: CASSQVAGGRSKNIQYF

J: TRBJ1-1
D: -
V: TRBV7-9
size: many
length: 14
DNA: TGTGCCAGCAGCTTAGGGGCAGCAGGGACTGAAGCTTTCTTT
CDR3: CASSLGAAGTEAFF

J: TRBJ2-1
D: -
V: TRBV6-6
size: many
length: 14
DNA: TGTGCCAGCAGTTTCGGGCCCGAGTACAATGAGCAGTTCTTC
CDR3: CASSFGPEYNEQFF

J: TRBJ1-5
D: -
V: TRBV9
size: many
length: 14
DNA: TGTGCCAGCAGCGTGGGGCTTACCAATCAGCCCCAGCATTTT
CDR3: CASSVGLTNQPQHF

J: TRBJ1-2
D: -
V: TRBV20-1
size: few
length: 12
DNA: TGCAGTGCTAGAGTAACGAAATATGGCTACACCTTC
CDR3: CSARVTKYGYTF

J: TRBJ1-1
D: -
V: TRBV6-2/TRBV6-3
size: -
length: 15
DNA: TGTGCCAGCAGTTTTCGCCGTGACAGGAACACTGAAGCTTTCTTT
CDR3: CASSFRRDRNTEAFF

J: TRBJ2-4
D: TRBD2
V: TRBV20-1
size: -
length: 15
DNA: TGCAGTGCTGATCTAGTTAGCGGGGGGAAAAACATTCAGTACTTC
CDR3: CSADLVSGGKNIQYF

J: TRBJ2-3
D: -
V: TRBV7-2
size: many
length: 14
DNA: TGTGCCAGCAGCTTATCGAGCGTCAGGGATACGCAGTATTTT
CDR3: CASSLSSVRDTQYF

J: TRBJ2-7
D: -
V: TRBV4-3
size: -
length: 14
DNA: TGCGCCAGCAGCCAAGACCTGGGGTCCTACGAGCAGTACTTC
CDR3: CASSQDLGSYEQYF

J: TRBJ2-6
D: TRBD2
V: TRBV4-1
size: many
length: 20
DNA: TGCGCCAGCAGCCAAGTTTTCCTAGCGGGGGGGCCTAGTGGGGCCAACGTCCTGACTTTC
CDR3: CASSQVFLAGGPSGANVLTF

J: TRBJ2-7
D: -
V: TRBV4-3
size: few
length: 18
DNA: TGCGCCAGCAGCCAAGATTATTCACGGCCCGCCCGGTCCTACGAGCAGTACTTC
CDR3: CASSQDYSRPARSYEQYF

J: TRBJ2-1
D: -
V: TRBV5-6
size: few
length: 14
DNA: TGTGCCAGCAGCCCGACCCGGGGGGCGGGTGAGCAGTTCTTC
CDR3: CASSPTRGAGEQFF

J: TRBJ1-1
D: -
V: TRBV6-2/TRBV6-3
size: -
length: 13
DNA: TGTGCCAGCAGTTACGGGAACAGGGAGGAAGCTTTCTTT
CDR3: CASSYGNREEAFF

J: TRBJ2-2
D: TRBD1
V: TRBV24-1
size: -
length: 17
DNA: TGTGCCACCAGTGATCTCCGAGGGGGCAGGTACACCGGGGAGCTGTTTTTT
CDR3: CATSDLRGGRYTGELFF

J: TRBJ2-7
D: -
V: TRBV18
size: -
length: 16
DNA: TGTGCCAGCTCACCACCGTCTCGAATTAGCTACGATGGGCAGTACTTC
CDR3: CASSPPSRISYDGQYF

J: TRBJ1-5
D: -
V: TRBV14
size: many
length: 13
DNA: TGTGCCAGCAGCCAAGATCTAGGGCAGCCCCAGCATTTT
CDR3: CASSQDLGQPQHF

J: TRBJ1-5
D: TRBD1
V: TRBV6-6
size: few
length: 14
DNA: TGTGCCAGCCAGGACAGGGGGAGCAATCAGCCCCAGCATTTT
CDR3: CASQDRGSNQPQHF

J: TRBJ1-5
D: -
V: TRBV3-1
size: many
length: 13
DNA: TGTGCCAGCAGCCAAGATTTGAATCAGCCCCAGCATTTT
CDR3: CASSQDLNQPQHF

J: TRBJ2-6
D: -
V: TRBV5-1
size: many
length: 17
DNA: TGCGCCAGCAGCAGTACGGGACATATCTCTGGGGCCAACGTCCTGACTTTC
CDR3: CASSSTGHISGANVLTF